Here is one T cell receptor (beta chain) with its context. This clone was detected once. Its antigen remains unidentified. Base qualities are missing; no much larger clone stands one base away. This specimen belongs to a study of T cell responses to AZD1222 COVID-19 vaccine (dated by TCRdb to the early 2020s). In the study overall: Because spike-specific TCR depth and breadth did not differ between the two schedules, AZD1222 recipients who got a second dose at roughly 4 weeks were pooled with those who got a second dose at roughly 12 weeks. A total of over 230 trial participants underwent TCR sequencing, of whom nearly 210 received two doses of AZD1222 and about 26 received two doses of the MenACWY control vaccine. Enrollment into the trials was organized by age into subgroups of 18-55, 56-69 and 70-plus years, and those subgroups contained approximately 160, 26 and 62 TCR-sequenced participants, respectively. Beyond this particular receptor, the publication reports: The 56-69-year group was small, and its depth increase did not reach significance, likely because of low power. Conclusions about previously exposed vaccinees are limited, since just 6 or 7 AZD1222 recipients were seropositive for SARS-CoV-2 at baseline. Nearly half of unique spike-specific TCRs reportedly recognized epitopes outside regions mutated in the B.1.351 and B.1.1.7 variants. Vaccine-associated CD4 TCRs spanned the whole spike protein, with dominant responses in regions 160-218 and 743-854. Participants were mostly white British and included more females than males, and it was suggested by the authors that clonal diversity may have been underestimated. Because no day 14 peak-response samples were available, the repertoires could be characterized only after the peak T cell response. Spike-specific TCR breadth and depth rose significantly after two AZD1222 doses compared with day 0 and with MenACWY recipients.

The CDR3 regions of human TCRbeta chains were analyzed by immunosequencing. The source study handled its data this way. Repertoire TCRs were matched against a reference library of SARS-CoV-2-specific TCRs generated with the MIRA antigen-specificity platform. Breadth meant the fraction of unique TCRs that were SARS-CoV-2-associated, whereas depth meant the fraction of total T cells that were SARS-CoV-2-associated. Using the MIRA data, each spike-specific TCR was assigned both to the spike region to which the TCR was reactive and to a CD4 or CD8 class. Log10-transformed breadth and depth values were compared by one-way ANOVA with Sidak's multiple comparisons tests. TCRdb took this table from immuneACCESS and kept in-frame rearrangements with V and J called. Such tables lack part of the clones; where checked against another copy, unresolved V genes explain under half of the gap, and the rest is unexplained. That table supplies the V and J calls and clone size; D and trimming were determined from the DNA. Recorded for this sample are 170,000 or so clones; just over 90% of them occurred a single time. Approximately 3% of the sample comes from the top ten.

The CDR3 starts with the cysteine, ends with the phenylalanine, and has 14 residues. Only the CDR3 portion is preserved as DNA: 42 bases, with reading frame beginning at the first base. The V and J ends are trimmed by 0 bases and 5 bases, leaving 7 bases between them. The germline V gene provides CDR1 SGHAT and CDR2 FQNNGV. Interpreted using the paper, the time point label stands for: baseline before first vaccination. Samples from vaccinated people were obtained from the UK trials COV001 and COV002, which included a single-blind randomized controlled phase 2/3 trial of AZD1222 (ChAdOx1 nCoV-19) in healthy adults. For TCRbeta chain sequencing, PBMC samples from trial participants were taken at day 0 and at day 28 after the second dose.

The chain links TRBV11-2 with TRBJ2-2; no D gene call is confident. The sequences come from peripheral blood, collected on day 0 of AZD1222 vaccination. This TCR came from an adult in good health. The DNA is TGTGCCAGCAGCTTAGACGGTACTACCGGGGAGCTGTTTTTT. The translation is CASSLDGTTGELFF.